Each of the 22 T cell receptor beta chains below was sequenced from the same sample in a study of PD-1 blockade in classical Hodgkin lymphoma. Relapse was seen in all patients after autologous stem cell transplantation, and brentuximab vedotin exposure was variable. Researchers report purifying CD4+ T cells from thawed PBMCs by magnetic negative selection. This table comes from immunoSEQ multiplex PCR, and its TCRdb copy is limited to in-frame clones, with some not included. The table includes tens of thousands of clones, approximately 92% detected once. The sequences come from CD4+ T cells from blood, collected at baseline. Source of these receptors: a human donor with classical Hodgkin lymphoma.

The J gene is TRBJ1-5, the V gene TRBV12-5, with D perhaps TRBD1 (6 bases). The V end was cut by 7 bases, the J end by 5 bases, with 27 bases between. The germline gives CDR1 LGHNT, CDR2 FRNRAP. The CDR3 consists of 18 residues. The CDR3 coding sequence is TGTGCTAGTGCTAGCTCGGGACAACGATTGGGATTGTATCAGCCCCAGCATTTT. Translation gives CASASSGQRLGLYQPQHF.

V and J are TRBV5-4 and TRBJ2-2, with no clear D. The CDR3 totals 16 residues. Trimming pared 4 bases from V and 2 bases from J, leaving 15 bases between. CDR1 is SGHNT and CDR2 is YYREEE in the germline V gene (reference sequence). CDR3 sequence reads: CASSPGLNSNTGELFF. The CDR3 DNA reads as TGTGCCAGCAGCCCGGGCTTAAACTCTAACACCGGGGAGCTGTTTTTT.

The gene calls are TRBV10-1 and TRBJ2-3; 11 bases line up with TRBD2. Germline V gene sequence: CDR1 WNHNN, CDR2 SYGVQD (reference sequence). This CDR3 is built from 18 residues. The junction had 10 bases not matched to a gene; V was cut back by 4 bases and J by 1 base. In DNA form, the CDR3 reads TGCGCCAGCAGTGGTCCACTAGCGGGAGTCATGGGCACAGATACGCAGTATTTT. Its translation is CASSGPLAGVMGTDTQYF.

The chain has TRBV5-6 and TRBJ1-1; weak D call: TRBD1 (5 bases). V lost 0 bases, J lost 11 bases, and 14 bases lay in between. This CDR3 spans 13 amino acids. Germline loops: CDR1 SGHDT, CDR2 YYEEEE. The CDR3 DNA follows: TGTGCCAGCAGCTTGGCCGGGGCTGGGGACGCTTTCTTT. It yields the protein CASSLAGAGDAFF. Supplemented by reference TRBV5-6 and TRBJ1-1, the full variable domain reads DAGVTQSPTHLIKTRGQQVTLRCSPKSGHDTVSWYQQALGQGPQFIFQYYEEEERQRGNFPDRFSGHQFPNYSSELNVNALLLGDSALYLCASSLAGAGDAFFGQGTRLTVV.

The V call is TRBV18, the J call TRBJ2-2; D gene ambiguous. The germline V gene has CDR1 KGHSH and CDR2 LQKENI. The CDR3 runs to 14 residues. Trimming cost V 3 bases and J 4 bases, with 9 bases left between them. CDR3 coding DNA: TGTGCCAGCTCACCGGATCCGGGCACCGGGGAGCTGTTTTTT. Its protein product is CASSPDPGTGELFF.

The chain carries TRBV30 and TRBJ2-3; no clear D. The CDR3 runs 16 residues. The germline V and J ends were trimmed by 0 bases and 0 bases, with 13 bases remaining between them. Germline assignment: CDR1 GTSNPN and CDR2 SVGIG (reference sequence). For the CDR3, the DNA is TGTGCCTGGAGTGTACGACTGAGATCTAGCACAGATACGCAGTATTTT. Translated: CAWSVRLRSSTDTQYF.

The chain uses TRBV6-5 and TRBJ1-1; D unresolved. Between the trimmed V and J ends, which lost 0 bases and 1 base, there was a span of 12 bases. This CDR3 comprises 16 residues. Per germline, CDR1 MNHEY and CDR2 SVGAGI. CDR3 nucleotide sequence: TGTGCCAGCAGTTACTCGTCCGCCCGGGAGAACACTGAAGCTTTCTTT. It specifies CASSYSSARENTEAFF.

This clone was seen more than once but under ten times. The chain uses TRBV30 and TRBJ1-5; D gene unclear. Trimming shortened V by 2 bases and J by 11 bases, and 16 bases separated the two germline ends. CDR1 GTSNPN and CDR2 SVGIG come from the germline V gene (reference sequence). The CDR3 length is 13 residues. DNA of the CDR3: TGTGCCTGGAGTTTCGCCGCCTCGCAGGCCCAGCATTTT. Translated: CAWSFAASQAQHF.

V and J are TRBV6-1 and TRBJ2-7; 7 bases are a match to TRBD1. The J segment lost 2 bases and the V segment lost 6 bases, leaving 10 bases of the junction unmatched. Germline V CDR1 and CDR2: MNHNS, SASEGT. This CDR3 contains 15 residues. The CDR3 DNA reads as TGTGCCAGCAGAGTCTCGGGACAGCTCGCCTACGAGCAGTACTTC. Protein product: CASRVSGQLAYEQYF.

This chain uses TRBV6-5 with TRBJ1-3; D not resolved. The CDR3 consists of 16 residues. The V gene's germline CDR1 is MNHEY and CDR2 SVGAGI. The V and J ends lost 0 bases and 2 bases respectively, with 11 bases between them. CDR3 nucleotides: TGTGCCAGCAGTTACTCCGTGGGGTTAGCTGGAAACACCATATATTTT. Protein sequence: CASSYSVGLAGNTIYF.

This chain's CDR3 is CAWSFGRRYQETQYF. The DNA for the CDR3 is TGTGCCTGGAGTTTCGGCAGGAGGTACCAAGAGACCCAGTACTTC. This chain connects TRBV30 to TRBJ2-5; D possibly corresponds to TRBD2 (5 bases). The CDR3 runs to 15 residues. In germline, CDR1 is GTSNPN, CDR2 SVGIG (reference sequence). V dropped 2 bases and J dropped 0 bases, with 13 bases sitting between them.

The J gene is TRBJ2-7, the V gene TRBV19; TRBD2 matches 8 bases. CDR1 is LNHDA and CDR2 is SQIVND in the germline V gene (reference sequence). There are 16 residues in the CDR3. Trimming removed 7 bases from V and 5 bases from J; junction bases left unmatched: 16. CDR3 bases: TGTGCCAGTATCGGCCTAGAGCGGGAGTCGTTCAACGAGCAGTACTTC. Its protein product is CASIGLERESFNEQYF.

The chain has TRBV7-6 and TRBJ1-2; 8 bases are a match to TRBD1. CDR1 is SGHVS and CDR2 is FNYEAQ in the germline V gene. After removal of 4 bases from V and 0 bases from J, the junction contained 1 base not matched to a gene. This CDR3 spans 14 amino acids. The CDR3 DNA sequence: TGTGCCAGCAGCTCGGACAGGGCTAACTATGGCTACACCTTC. Translation: CASSSDRANYGYTF.

The chain has TRBV11-3 and TRBJ2-1, with D possibly being TRBD1 or TRBD2 (5 bases each). V dropped 0 bases and J dropped 4 bases, with 7 bases sitting between them. CDR1 is SGHNT, CDR2 YENEEA, per germline. The CDR3 is 14 amino acids. The CDR3 DNA reads as TGTGCCAGCAGCTTAGAGGGGGATTACAATGAGCAGTTCTTC. Its protein is CASSLEGDYNEQFF.

V and J are TRBV6-5 and TRBJ2-7, with D possibly matching TRBD2 (6 bases). Per germline, CDR1 MNHEY and CDR2 SVGAGI. V lost 0 bases to trimming and J lost 3 bases, with 9 bases between them. This CDR3 spans 14 amino acids. The CDR3 bases are TGTGCCAGCAGTTACTCAAGGGGACTCTACGAGCAGTACTTC. This encodes CASSYSRGLYEQYF.

CDR3 bases: TGTGCCAGCAGCCTGGACGGAGACTATGGCTACACCTTC. Its protein is CASSLDGDYGYTF. This chain links TRBV5-4 with TRBJ1-2; D unresolved. Germline assignment: CDR1 SGHNT and CDR2 YYREEE (reference sequence). The CDR3 is made up of 13 amino acids. Trimming took off 4 bases at V and 3 bases at J, with 10 bases between the two ends.

The chain uses TRBV18 and TRBJ1-5, with a possible D match to TRBD1 (5 bases). The CDR3 extends over 15 amino acids. Per the germline V gene, CDR1 is KGHSH and CDR2 is LQKENI. V lost 3 bases to trimming and J lost 5 bases, with 14 bases between them. The CDR3 loop is CASSPNRGGDQPQHF. Here the CDR3 DNA reads TGTGCCAGCTCACCCAACCGGGGGGGGGATCAGCCCCAGCATTTT.

The chain links TRBV6-1 to TRBJ2-5, with no clear D. Trimming removed 2 bases at V and 10 bases at J, with 20 bases between. Germline values: CDR1 MNHNS, CDR2 SASEGT. This CDR3 is 15 amino acids long. CDR3 amino acids: CASSEIDGLPVNQYF. The CDR3 DNA reads as TGTGCCAGCAGTGAAATCGACGGGCTGCCGGTGAACCAGTACTTC.

The J gene is TRBJ2-1, the V gene TRBV5-1; no definite D call. The CDR3 length is 11 residues. The V gene lost 4 bases and the J gene lost 4 bases, with 3 bases spanning the gap. Germline values: CDR1 SGHRS, CDR2 YFSETQ. The DNA for the CDR3 is TGCGCCAGCAGCCTTTACAATGAGCAGTTCTTC. This gives the protein CASSLYNEQFF.

The J gene is TRBJ1-2, the V gene TRBV9, with D unclear. The length of the CDR3 is 15 residues. Per germline, CDR1 SGDLS and CDR2 YYNGEE. V lost 0 bases, J lost 14 bases, and 23 bases lay in between. The CDR3 DNA sequence: TGTGCCAGCAGCGTAGAGGCTGGGGTTTTTAGAGGATTGACCTTC. Translation gives CASSVEAGVFRGLTF.

V is TRBV18 and J is TRBJ1-1; 8 nucleotides match TRBD1. Trimming at V came to 3 bases and at J to 5 bases, leaving 5 bases not matched to a gene. CDR3 length: 14 residues. CDR1 is KGHSH and CDR2 is LQKENI in the germline V gene. The CDR3, as DNA: TGTGCCAGCTCACCCCAGGGGGCGAGGACTGAAGCTTTCTTT. It is translated as CASSPQGARTEAFF. Combining the CDR3 with reference TRBV18 and TRBJ1-1 gives the whole variable domain NAGVMQNPRHLVRRRGQEARLRCSPMKGHSHVYWYRQLPEEGLKFMVYLQKENIIDESGMPKERFSAEFPKEGPSILRIQQVVRGDSAAYFCASSPQGARTEAFFGQGTRLTVV.

The V gene is TRBV5-4, the J gene TRBJ2-5, with 11 bases fitting TRBD2. Germline CDR1 is SGHNT and CDR2 is YYREEE (reference sequence). CDR3 length equals 15 residues. With V trimmed by 4 bases and J by 1 base, 3 bases remained unmatched. The CDR3 here is CASSPGTSGQETQYF. DNA for the CDR3: TGTGCCAGCAGCCCCGGGACTAGCGGCCAAGAGACCCAGTACTTC. Full variable domain (outside the CDR3, taken from reference TRBV5-4 and TRBJ2-5): ETGVTQSPTHLIKTRGQQVTLRCSSQSGHNTVSWYQQALGQGPQFIFQYYREEENGRGNFPPRFSGLQFPNYSSELNVNALELDDSALYLCASSPGTSGQETQYFGPGTRLLVL.